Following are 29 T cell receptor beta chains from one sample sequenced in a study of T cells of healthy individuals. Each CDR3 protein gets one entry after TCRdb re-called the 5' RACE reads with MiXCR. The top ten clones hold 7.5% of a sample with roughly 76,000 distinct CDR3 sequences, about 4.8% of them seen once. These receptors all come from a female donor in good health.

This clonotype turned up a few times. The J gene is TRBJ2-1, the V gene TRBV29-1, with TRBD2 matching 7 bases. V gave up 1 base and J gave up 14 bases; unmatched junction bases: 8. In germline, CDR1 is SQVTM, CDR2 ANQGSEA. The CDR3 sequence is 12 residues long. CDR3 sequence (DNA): TGCAGCGTTGAAGGTTCTCTAGCGGAAGAGTTCTTC. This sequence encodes CSVEGSLAEEFF.

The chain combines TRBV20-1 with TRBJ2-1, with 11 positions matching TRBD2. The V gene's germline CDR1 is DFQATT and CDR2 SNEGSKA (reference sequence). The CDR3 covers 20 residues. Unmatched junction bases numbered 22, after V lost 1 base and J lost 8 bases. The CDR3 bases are TGCAGTGCTAGAGGCTCCCCTCGAACTAGCGGGAGAGGTTTAGAAGATGAGCAGTTCTTC. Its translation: CSARGSPRTSGRGLEDEQFF.

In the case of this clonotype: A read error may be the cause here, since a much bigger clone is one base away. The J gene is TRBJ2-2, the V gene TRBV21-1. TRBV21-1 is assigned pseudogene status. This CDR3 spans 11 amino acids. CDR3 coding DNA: TGTGCCAGCACTCCTGGCGGGGAGCTGTTTTTT. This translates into CASTPGGELFF.

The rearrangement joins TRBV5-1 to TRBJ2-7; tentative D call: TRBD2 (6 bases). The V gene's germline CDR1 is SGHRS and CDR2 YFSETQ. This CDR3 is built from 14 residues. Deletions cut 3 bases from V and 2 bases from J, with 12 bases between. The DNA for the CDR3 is TGCGCCAGCAGCTCGCGGGACCAAGCCTACGAGCAGTACTTC. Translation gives CASSSRDQAYEQYF.

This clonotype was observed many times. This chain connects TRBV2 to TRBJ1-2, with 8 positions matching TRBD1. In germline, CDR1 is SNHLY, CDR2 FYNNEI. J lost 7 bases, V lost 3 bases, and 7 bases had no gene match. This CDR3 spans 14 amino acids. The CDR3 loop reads CASSDRGRISGYTF. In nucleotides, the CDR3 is TGTGCCAGCAGTGACAGGGGGCGGATTAGTGGCTACACCTTC.

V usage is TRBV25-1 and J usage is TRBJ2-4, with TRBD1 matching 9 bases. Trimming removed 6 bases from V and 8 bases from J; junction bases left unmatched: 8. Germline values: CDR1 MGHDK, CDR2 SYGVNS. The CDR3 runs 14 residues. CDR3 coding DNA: TGTGCCAGCAGGCCGGACAGGGGCGTAGACATTCAGTACTTC. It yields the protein CASRPDRGVDIQYF.

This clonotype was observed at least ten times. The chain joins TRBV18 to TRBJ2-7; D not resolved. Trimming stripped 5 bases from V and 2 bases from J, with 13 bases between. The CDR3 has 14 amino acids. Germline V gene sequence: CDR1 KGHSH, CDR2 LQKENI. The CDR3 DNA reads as TGTGCCAGCTCAGGTGGGTGGGCCGCCTACGAGCAGTACTTC. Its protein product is CASSGGWAAYEQYF.

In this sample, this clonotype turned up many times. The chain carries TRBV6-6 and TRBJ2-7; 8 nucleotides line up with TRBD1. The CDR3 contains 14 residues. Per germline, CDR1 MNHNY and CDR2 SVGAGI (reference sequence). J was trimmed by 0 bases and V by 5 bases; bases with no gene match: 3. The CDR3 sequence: CASSRQGSSYEQYF. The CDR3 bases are TGTGCCAGCAGTCGACAGGGGAGCTCCTACGAGCAGTACTTC.

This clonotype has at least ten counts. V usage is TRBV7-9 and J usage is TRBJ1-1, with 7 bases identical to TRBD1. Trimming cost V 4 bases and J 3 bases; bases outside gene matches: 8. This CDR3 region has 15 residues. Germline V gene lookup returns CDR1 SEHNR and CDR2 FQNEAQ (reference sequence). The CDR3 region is CASSSHRGPDTEAFF. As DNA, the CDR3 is TGTGCCAGCAGCTCTCACAGGGGACCGGACACTGAAGCTTTCTTT. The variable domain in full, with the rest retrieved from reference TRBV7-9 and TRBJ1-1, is DTGVSQNPRHKITKRGQNVTFRCDPISEHNRLYWYRQTLGQGPEFLTYFQNEAQLEKSRLLSDRFSAERPKGSFSTLEIQRTEQGDSAMYLCASSSHRGPDTEAFFGQGTRLTVV.

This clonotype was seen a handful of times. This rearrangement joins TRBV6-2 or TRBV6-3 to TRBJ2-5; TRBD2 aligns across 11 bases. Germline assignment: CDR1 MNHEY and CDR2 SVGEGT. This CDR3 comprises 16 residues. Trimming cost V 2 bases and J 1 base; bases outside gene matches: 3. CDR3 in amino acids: CASSYPGTSGQETQYF. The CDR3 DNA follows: TGTGCCAGCAGTTACCCCGGGACTAGCGGCCAAGAGACCCAGTACTTC.

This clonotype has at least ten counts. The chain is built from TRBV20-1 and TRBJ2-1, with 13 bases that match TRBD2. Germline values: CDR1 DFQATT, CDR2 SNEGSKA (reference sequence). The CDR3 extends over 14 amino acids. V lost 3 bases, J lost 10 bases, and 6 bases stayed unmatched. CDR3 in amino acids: CSASGLAGADEQFF. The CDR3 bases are TGCAGTGCTAGTGGACTAGCGGGAGCGGACGAGCAGTTCTTC.

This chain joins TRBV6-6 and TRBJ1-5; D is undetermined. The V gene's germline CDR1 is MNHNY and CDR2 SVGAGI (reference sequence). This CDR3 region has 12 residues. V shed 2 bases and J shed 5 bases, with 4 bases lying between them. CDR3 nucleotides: TGTGCCAGCAGTTACGGTGATCAGCCCCAGCATTTT. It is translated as CASSYGDQPQHF.

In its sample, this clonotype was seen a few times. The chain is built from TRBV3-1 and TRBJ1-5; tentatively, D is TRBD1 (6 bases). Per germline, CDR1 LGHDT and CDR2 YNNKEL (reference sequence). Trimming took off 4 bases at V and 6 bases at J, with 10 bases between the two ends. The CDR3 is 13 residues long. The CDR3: CASSLKGGQPQHF. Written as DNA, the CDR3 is TGTGCCAGCAGCCTAAAAGGGGGTCAGCCCCAGCATTTT. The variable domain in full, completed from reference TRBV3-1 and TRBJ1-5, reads DTAVSQTPKYLVTQMGNDKSIKCEQNLGHDTMYWYKQDSKKFLKIMFSYNNKELIINETVPNRFSPKSPDKAHLNLHINSLELGDSAVYFCASSLKGGQPQHFGDGTRLSIL.

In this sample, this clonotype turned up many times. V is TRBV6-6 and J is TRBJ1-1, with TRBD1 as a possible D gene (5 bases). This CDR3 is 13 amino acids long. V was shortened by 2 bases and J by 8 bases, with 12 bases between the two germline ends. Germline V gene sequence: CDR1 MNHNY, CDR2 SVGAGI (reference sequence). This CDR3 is CASSYPVGAEAFF. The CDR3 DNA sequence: TGTGCCAGCAGTTACCCCGTAGGGGCAGAAGCTTTCTTT.

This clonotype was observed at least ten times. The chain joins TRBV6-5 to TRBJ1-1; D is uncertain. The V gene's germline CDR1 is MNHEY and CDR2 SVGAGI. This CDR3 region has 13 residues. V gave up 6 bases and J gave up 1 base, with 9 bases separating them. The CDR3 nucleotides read TGTGCCAGCAGCTATCCGGGGAACACTGAAGCTTTCTTT. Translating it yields CASSYPGNTEAFF.

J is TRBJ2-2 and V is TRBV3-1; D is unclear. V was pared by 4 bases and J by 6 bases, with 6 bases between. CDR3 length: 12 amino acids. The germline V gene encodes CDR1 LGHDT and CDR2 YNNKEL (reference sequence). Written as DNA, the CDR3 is TGTGCCAGCAGCCTTAACCCCGGGGAGCTGTTTTTT. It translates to CASSLNPGELFF.

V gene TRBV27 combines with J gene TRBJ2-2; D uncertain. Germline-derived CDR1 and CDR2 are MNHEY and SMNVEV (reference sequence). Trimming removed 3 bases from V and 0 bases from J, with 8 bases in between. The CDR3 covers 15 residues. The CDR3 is CASSLVSANTGELFF. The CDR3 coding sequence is TGTGCCAGCAGTTTGGTCTCCGCGAACACCGGGGAGCTGTTTTTT.

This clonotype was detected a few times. DNA of the CDR3: TGCGCCAGCAGCTTCTCCGGGACATCTGGAAACACCATATATTTT. Translated: CASSFSGTSGNTIYF. The rearrangement joins TRBV5-1 to TRBJ1-3, with a weak D call TRBD1 (6 bases). Trimming shortened V by 2 bases and J by 1 base, and 10 bases separated the two germline ends. The CDR3 runs 15 residues. Per germline, CDR1 SGHRS and CDR2 YFSETQ.

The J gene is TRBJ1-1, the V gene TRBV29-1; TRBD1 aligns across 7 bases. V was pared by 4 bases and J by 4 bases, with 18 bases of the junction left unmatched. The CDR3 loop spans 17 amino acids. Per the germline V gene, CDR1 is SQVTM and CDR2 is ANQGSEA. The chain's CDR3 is CSVGVQFGTGVITEAFF. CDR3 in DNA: TGCAGCGTTGGGGTTCAATTCGGAACAGGGGTAATCACTGAAGCTTTCTTT.

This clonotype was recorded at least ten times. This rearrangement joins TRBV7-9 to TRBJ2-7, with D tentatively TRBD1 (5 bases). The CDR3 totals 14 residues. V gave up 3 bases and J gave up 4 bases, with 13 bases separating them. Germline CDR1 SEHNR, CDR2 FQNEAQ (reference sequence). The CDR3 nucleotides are TGTGCCAGCAGCTTGAGTACAGGAGATTACGAGCAGTACTTC. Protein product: CASSLSTGDYEQYF.

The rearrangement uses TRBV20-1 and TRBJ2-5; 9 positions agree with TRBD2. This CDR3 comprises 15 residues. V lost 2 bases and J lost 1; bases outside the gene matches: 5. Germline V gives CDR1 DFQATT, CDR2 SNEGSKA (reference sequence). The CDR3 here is CSARRSGSLQETQYF. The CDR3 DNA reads TGCAGTGCTAGACGTAGCGGGAGCCTCCAAGAGACCCAGTACTTC.

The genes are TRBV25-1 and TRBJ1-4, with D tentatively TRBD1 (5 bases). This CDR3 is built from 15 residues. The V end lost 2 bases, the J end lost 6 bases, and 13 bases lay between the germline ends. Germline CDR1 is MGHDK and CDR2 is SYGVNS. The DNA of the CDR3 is TGTGCCAGCAGTGAAGAGGGGATGGGGGATGAAAAACTGTTTTTT. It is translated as CASSEEGMGDEKLFF.

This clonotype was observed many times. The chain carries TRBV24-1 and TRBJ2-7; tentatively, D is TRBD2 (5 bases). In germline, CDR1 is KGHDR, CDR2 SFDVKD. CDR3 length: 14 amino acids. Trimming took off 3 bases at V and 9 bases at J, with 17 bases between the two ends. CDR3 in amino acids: CATSDLWENQAQYF. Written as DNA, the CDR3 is TGTGCCACCAGTGATCTATGGGAGAACCAGGCGCAGTACTTC.

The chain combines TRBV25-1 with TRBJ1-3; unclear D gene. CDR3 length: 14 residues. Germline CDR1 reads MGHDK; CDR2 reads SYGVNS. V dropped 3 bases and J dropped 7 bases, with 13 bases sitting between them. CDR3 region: CASSDAGVRNTIYF. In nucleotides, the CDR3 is TGTGCCAGCAGTGATGCGGGAGTGAGGAACACCATATATTTT.

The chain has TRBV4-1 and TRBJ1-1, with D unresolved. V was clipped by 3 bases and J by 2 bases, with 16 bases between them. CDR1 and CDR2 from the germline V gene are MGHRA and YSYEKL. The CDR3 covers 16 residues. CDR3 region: CASSQDHFGGNTEAFF. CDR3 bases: TGCGCCAGCAGCCAGGACCACTTTGGTGGCAACACTGAAGCTTTCTTT.

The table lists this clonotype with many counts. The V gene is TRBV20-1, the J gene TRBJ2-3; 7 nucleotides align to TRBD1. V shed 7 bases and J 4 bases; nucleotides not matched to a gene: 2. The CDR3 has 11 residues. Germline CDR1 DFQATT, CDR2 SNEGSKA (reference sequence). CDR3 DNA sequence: TGCAGTGGACAGGGCGCAGATACGCAGTATTTT. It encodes CSGQGADTQYF.

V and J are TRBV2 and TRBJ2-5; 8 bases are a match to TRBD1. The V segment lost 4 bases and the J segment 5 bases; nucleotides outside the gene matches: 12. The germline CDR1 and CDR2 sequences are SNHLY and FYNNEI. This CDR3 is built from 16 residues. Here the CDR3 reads CASSATRTGGRETQYF. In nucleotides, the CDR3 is TGTGCCAGCAGTGCCACCCGAACAGGGGGGCGGGAGACCCAGTACTTC.

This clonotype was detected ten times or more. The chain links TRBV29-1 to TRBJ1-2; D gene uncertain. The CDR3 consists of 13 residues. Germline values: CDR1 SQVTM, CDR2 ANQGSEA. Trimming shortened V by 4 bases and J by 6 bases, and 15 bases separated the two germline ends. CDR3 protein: CSVAHSGANGYTF. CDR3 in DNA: TGCAGCGTTGCCCACAGTGGAGCCAATGGCTACACCTTC. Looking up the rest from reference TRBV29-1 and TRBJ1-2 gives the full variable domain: SAVISQKPSRDICQRGTSLTIQCQVDSQVTMMFWYRQQPGQSLTLIATANQGSEATYESGFVIDKFPISRPNLTFSTLTVSNMSPEDSSIYLCSVAHSGANGYTFGSGTRLTVV.

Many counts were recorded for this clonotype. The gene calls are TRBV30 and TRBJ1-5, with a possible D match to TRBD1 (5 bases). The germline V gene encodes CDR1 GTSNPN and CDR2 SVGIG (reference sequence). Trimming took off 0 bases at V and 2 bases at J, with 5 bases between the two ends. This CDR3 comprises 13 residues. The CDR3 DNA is TGTGCCTGGAGTGTGGGGGGCAATCAGCCCCAGCATTTT. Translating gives CAWSVGGNQPQHF.